The rows below give T cell receptor beta chains drawn from one sample of a study of identical twins. TCRdb ran MiXCR on the 5' RACE reads and lists one entry per CDR3 protein. The table lists under 250,000 distinct CDR3 sequences, roughly 13% of them singletons. These data also featured in a second study, about yellow fever vaccine responses in identical twins.

The material sequenced was memory (CD45RO+) T cells sorted from blood. These receptors were obtained from a woman between 18 and 30 years old in good health. The CDR3 runs from the conserved cysteine through the conserved F or W. A D gene is named only where the DNA matches it firmly. The size entry is marked missing in some rows and otherwise reads once, few, many or a size class.

d_gene,j_gene,v_gene,abundance,len,CDR3nt,CDR3aa
.,TRBJ1-1,TRBV12-3/TRBV12-4,.,15,TGTGCCAGCAGTCACTTGGGGGCAGGTCCCACTGAAGCTTTCTTT,CASSHLGAGPTEAFF
.,TRBJ1-1,TRBV10-3,.,14,TGTGCCATCAGCTCTCAGGGAGGGAACACTGAAGCTTTCTTT,CAISSQGGNTEAFF
.,TRBJ2-2,TRBV5-1,few,16,TGCGCCAGCAGCTTGGCTGCAGGGACGAACACCGGGGAGCTGTTTTTT,CASSLAAGTNTGELFF
.,TRBJ2-2,TRBV15,.,15,TGTGCCACCAGCGGAACTACTACAGAAGCTGGGGAGCTGTTTTTT,CATSGTTTEAGELFF
TRBD1,TRBJ2-2,TRBV20-1,.,16,TGCAGTGCTAGAGATCGCTCGGACAGGGACACCGGGGAGCTGTTTTTT,CSARDRSDRDTGELFF
.,TRBJ2-5,TRBV9,few,13,TGTGCCAGCAGCGTTAATCCCCAAGAGACCCAGTACTTC,CASSVNPQETQYF
.,TRBJ2-1,TRBV24-1,many,16,TGTGCCACCAGTGACCCTCCCGGGACGGAAAACAATGAGCAGTTCTTC,CATSDPPGTENNEQFF
.,TRBJ1-5,TRBV28,few,14,TGTGCCAGCAGTTTACACCACCCCAATCAGCCCCAGCATTTT,CASSLHHPNQPQHF
.,TRBJ1-6,TRBV5-1,.,15,TGCGCCAGCAGCTTGGGGGAGGGAATTAATTCACCCCTCCACTTT,CASSLGEGINSPLHF
TRBD1,TRBJ2-7,TRBV3-1,.,15,TGTGCCAGCAGCCGACACGGACAGGGGACCTACGAGCAGTACTTC,CASSRHGQGTYEQYF
TRBD2,TRBJ2-3,TRBV12-3/TRBV12-4,.,18,TGTACCAGCTGCCTAACTAGCGGGGTGGTTTTTGGCACAGATACGCAGTATTTT,CTSCLTSGVVFGTDTQYF
TRBD2,TRBJ2-1,TRBV11-2,few,18,TGTGCCAGCAGCGTCCCGAGCGGGAGGGCCCCCTCCTACAATGAGCAGTTCTTC,CASSVPSGRAPSYNEQFF
.,TRBJ2-7,TRBV20-1,few,13,TGCAGTGCTCACCCCAGCAGCTCCTACGAGCAGTACTTC,CSAHPSSSYEQYF
.,TRBJ2-6,TRBV3-1,.,17,TGTGCCTCCTCCCAGCAGGTCCCAAGCTCAGAGGCCAACGTCCTGACTTTC,CASSQQVPSSEANVLTF
.,TRBJ1-1,TRBV4-2,few,12,TGTGCCAGCAGCCACCCCTTCACTGAAGCTTTCTTT,CASSHPFTEAFF